This T cell receptor (beta chain) is from a study of T cell responses to AZD1222 COVID-19 vaccine. The CDR3 is made up of 15 amino acids. Germline assignment: CDR1 LNHNV and CDR2 YYDKDF (reference sequence). With 3 bases removed from V and 4 bases from J, the gap between germline ends came to 15 bases. TCRdb's copy holds only in-frame clones and misses some; the assay was immunoSEQ multiplex PCR. This table has 150,000 to 200,000 clones, just under 95% appearing once. Study conclusions and caveats: Across spike, vaccine-associated CD4 TCRs were found, dominant at 160-218 and 743-854.

Of note for this clone: Its specificity is not known.

The receptor was isolated from an adult in good health. The V and J genes are TRBV15 and TRBJ1-2; maybe TRBD1 (5 bases). Specimen: peripheral blood, collected on day 0 of AZD1222 vaccination. The CDR3 coding sequence is TGTGCCACCAGCAGTCGGGGGAGGAGGGGCTATGGCTACACCTTC. It translates to CATSSRGRRGYGYTF. The full variable domain, with the rest looked up from reference TRBV15 and TRBJ1-2, is DAMVIQNPRYQVTQFGKPVTLSCSQTLNHNVMYWYQQKSSQAPKLLFHYYDKDFNNEADTPDNFQSRRPNTSFCFLDIRSPGLGDTAMYLCATSSRGRRGYGYTFGSGTRLTVV.